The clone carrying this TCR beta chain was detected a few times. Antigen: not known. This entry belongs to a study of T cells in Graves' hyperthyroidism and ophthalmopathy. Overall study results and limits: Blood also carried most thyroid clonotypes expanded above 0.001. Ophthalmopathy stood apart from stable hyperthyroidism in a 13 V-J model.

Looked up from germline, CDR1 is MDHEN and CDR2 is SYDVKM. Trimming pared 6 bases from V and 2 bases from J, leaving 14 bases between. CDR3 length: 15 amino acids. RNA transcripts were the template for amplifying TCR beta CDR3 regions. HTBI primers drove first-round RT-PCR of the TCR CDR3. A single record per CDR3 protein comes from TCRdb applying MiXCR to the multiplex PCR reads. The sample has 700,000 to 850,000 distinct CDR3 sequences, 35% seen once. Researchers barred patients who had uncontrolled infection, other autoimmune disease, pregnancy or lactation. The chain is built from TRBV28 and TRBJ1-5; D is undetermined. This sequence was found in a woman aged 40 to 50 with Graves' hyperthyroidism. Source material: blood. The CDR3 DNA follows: TGTGCCAGCAGCCCGGGAGCCAACGGCAATCAGCCCCAGCATTTT. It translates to CASSPGANGNQPQHF.